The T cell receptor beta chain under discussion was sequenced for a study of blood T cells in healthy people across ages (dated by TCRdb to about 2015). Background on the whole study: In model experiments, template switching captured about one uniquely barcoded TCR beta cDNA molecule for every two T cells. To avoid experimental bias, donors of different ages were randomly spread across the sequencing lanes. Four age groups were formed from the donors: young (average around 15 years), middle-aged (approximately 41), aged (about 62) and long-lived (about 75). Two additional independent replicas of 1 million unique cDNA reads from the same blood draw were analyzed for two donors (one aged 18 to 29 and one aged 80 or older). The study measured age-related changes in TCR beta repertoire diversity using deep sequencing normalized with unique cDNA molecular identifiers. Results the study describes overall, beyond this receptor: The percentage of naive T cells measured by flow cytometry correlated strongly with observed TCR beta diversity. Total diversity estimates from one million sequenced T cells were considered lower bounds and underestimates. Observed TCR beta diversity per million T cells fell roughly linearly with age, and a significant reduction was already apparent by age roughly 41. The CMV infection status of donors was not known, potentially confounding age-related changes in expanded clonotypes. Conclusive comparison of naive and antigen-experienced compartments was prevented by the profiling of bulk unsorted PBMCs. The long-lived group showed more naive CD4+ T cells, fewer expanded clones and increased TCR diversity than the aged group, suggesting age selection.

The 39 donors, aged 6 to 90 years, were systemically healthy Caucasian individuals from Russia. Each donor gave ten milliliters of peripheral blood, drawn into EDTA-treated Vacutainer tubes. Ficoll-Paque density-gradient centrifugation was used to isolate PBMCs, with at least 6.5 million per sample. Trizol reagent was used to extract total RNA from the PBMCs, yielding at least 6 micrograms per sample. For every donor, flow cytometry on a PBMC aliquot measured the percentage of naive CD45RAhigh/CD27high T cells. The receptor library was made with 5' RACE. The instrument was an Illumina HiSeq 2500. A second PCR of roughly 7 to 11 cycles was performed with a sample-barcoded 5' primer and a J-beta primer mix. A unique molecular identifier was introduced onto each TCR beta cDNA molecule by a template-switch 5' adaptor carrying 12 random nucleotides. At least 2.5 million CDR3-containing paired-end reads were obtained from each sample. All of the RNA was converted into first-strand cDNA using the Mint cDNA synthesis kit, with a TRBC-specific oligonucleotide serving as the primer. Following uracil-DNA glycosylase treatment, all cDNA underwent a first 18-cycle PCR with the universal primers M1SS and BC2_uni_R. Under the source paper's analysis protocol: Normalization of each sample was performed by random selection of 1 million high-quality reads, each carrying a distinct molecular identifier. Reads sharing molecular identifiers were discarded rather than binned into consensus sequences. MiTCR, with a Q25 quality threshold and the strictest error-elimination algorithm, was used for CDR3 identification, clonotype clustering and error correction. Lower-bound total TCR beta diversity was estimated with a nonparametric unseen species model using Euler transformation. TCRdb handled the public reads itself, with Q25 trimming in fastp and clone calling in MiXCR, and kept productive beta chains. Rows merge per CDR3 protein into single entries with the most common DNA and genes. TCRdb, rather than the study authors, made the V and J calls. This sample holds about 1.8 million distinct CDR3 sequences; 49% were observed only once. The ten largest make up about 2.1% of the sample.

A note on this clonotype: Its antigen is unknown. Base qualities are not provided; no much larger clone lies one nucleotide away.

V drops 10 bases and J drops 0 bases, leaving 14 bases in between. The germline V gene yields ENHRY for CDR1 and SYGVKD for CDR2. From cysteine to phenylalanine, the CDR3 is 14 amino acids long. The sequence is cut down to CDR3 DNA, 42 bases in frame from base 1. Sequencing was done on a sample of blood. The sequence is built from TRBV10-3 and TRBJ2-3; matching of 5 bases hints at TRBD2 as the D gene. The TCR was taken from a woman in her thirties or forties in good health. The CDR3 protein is CATTLASSTDTQYF. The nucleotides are TGTGCCACCACTCTAGCATCTAGCACAGATACGCAGTATTTT.